These 3 T cell receptor beta chains share one sample of origin, sequenced in a study of OX40 agonist ivuxolimab in advanced cancers. Using immunoSEQ multiplex PCR, the repertoire was profiled, and TCRdb retains in-frame clones only, with some absent. The sample records about 140,000 clones, about 93% being singletons. The starting material was CD4+ or CD8+ T cells sorted from blood, obtained in a trial of the OX40 agonist ivuxolimab. Every receptor here comes from an adult with an advanced solid tumor such as melanoma, head and neck, liver or kidney cancer.

The J gene is TRBJ2-1, the V gene TRBV7-2, with TRBD2 matching 13 bases. The germline V gene has CDR1 SGHTA and CDR2 FQGNSA. This CDR3 is 15 amino acids long. Trimming at V came to 5 bases and at J to 9 bases, leaving 7 bases not matched to a gene. CDR3 DNA sequence: TGTGCCAGCAGCCGAGGACTAGCGGGAGAGCTTGAGCAGTTCTTC. Its protein is CASSRGLAGELEQFF.

This chain links TRBV28 with TRBJ2-7, with D possibly matching TRBD2 (5 bases). The CDR3 is 15 residues long. CDR1 MDHEN and CDR2 SYDVKM come from the germline V gene. Trimming pared 2 bases from V and 1 base from J, leaving 12 bases between. CDR3: CASSLLSGSSYEQYF. The CDR3 region has the DNA TGTGCCAGCAGTTTACTTTCGGGGAGTTCCTACGAGCAGTACTTC.

The chain carries TRBV10-3 and TRBJ2-7; D is undetermined. Trimming shortened V by 3 bases and J by 0 bases, and 9 bases separated the two germline ends. The V gene's germline CDR1 is ENHRY and CDR2 SYGVKD. This CDR3 is 14 amino acids long. The CDR3 loop reads CAISEAGDSYEQYF. CDR3 nucleotide sequence: TGTGCCATCAGTGAAGCAGGAGACTCCTACGAGCAGTACTTC.